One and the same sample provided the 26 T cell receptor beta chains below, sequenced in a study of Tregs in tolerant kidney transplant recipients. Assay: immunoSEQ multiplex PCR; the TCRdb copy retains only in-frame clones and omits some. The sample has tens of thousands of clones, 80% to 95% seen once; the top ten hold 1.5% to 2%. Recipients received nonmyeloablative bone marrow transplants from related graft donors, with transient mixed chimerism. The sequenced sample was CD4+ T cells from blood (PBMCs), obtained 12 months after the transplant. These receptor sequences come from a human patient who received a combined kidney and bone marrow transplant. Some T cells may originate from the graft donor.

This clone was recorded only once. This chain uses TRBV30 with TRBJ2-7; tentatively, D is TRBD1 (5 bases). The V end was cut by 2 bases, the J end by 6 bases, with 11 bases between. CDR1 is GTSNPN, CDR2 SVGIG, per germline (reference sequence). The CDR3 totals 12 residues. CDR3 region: CAWSPRVLEQYF. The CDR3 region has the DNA TGTGCCTGGAGTCCCAGGGTTCTCGAGCAGTACTTC.

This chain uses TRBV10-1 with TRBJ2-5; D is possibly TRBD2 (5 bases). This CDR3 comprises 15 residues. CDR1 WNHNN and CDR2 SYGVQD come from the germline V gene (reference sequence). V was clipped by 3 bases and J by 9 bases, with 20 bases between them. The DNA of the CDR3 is TGCGCCAGCAGTGATCCAGGAGGAGGCGGTGGGGCCCAGTACTTC. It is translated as CASSDPGGGGGAQYF.

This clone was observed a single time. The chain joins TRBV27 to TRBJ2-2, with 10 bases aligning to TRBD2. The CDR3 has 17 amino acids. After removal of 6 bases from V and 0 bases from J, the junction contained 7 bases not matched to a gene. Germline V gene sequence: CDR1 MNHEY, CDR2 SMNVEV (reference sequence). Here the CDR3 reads CASRWPSGGANTGELFF. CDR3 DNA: TGTGCCAGCAGATGGCCTAGCGGGGGTGCGAACACCGGGGAGCTGTTTTTT.

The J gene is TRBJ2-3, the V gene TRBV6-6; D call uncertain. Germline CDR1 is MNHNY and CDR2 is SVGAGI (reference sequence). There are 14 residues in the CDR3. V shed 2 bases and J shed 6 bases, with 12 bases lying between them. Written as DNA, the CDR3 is TGTGCCAGCAGTTACGGAGATCCCACGGATACGCAGTATTTT. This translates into CASSYGDPTDTQYF.

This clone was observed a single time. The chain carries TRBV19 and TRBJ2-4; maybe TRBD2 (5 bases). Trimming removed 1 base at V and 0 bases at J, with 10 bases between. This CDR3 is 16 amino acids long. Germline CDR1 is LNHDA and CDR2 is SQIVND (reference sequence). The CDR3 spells CASSIVGRVAKNIQYF. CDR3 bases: TGTGCCAGTAGTATAGTAGGGAGAGTAGCCAAAAACATTCAGTACTTC.

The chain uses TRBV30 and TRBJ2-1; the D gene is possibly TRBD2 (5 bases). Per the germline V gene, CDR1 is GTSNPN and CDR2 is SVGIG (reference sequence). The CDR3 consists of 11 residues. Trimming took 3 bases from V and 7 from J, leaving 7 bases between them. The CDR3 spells CAWRVANEQFF. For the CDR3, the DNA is TGTGCCTGGAGGGTAGCGAATGAGCAGTTCTTC.

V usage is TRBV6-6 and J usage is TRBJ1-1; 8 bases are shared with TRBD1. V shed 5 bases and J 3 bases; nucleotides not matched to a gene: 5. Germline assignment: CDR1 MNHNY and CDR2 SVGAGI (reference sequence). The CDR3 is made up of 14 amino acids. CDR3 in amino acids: CASSRQGIDTEAFF. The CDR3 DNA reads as TGTGCCAGCAGTCGACAGGGGATCGACACTGAAGCTTTCTTT.

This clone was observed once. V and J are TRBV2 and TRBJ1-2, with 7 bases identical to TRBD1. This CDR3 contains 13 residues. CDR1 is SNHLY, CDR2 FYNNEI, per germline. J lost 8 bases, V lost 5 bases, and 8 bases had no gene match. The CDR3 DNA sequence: TGTGCCAGCAGTCCGCAGGGGGATGGAGGCTACACCTTC. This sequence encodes CASSPQGDGGYTF.

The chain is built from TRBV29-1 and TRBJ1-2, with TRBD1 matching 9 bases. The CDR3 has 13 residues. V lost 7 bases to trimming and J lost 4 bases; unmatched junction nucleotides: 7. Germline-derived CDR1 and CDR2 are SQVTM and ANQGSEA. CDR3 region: CSARGTGIYGYTF. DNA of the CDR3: TGCAGCGCCCGAGGGACAGGGATCTATGGCTACACCTTC.

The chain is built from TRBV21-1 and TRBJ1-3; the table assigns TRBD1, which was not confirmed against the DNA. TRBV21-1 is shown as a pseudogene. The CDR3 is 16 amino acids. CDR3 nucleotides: TGTGCCAGCACCCCGGACAGGGCCGACTCTGGAAACACCATATATTTT. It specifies CASTPDRADSGNTIYF.

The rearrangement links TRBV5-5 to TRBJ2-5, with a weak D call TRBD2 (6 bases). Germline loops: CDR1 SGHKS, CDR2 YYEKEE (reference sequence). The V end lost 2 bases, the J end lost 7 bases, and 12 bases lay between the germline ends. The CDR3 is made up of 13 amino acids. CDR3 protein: CASSLGGMATQYF. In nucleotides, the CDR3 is TGTGCCAGCAGCTTAGGCGGGATGGCGACCCAGTACTTC.

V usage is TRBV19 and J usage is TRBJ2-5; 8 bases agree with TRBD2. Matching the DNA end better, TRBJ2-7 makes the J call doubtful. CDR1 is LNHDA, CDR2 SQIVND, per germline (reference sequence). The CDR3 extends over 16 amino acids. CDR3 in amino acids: CASSTSLAAILYEQYF. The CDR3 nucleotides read TGTGCCAGTAGTACCTCACTAGCGGCAATACTCTACGAGCAGTACTTC.

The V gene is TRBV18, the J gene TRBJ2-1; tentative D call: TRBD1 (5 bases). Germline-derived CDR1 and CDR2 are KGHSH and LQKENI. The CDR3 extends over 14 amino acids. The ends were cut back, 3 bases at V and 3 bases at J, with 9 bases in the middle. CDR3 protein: CASSPKQVYNEQFF. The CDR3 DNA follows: TGTGCCAGCTCACCGAAACAGGTCTACAATGAGCAGTTCTTC.

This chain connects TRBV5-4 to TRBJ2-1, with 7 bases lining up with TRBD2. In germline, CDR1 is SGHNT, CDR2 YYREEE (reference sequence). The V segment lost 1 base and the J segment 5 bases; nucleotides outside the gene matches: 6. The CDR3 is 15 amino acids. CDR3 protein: CASSLSLADHNEQFF. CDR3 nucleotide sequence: TGTGCCAGCAGCTTGAGTCTAGCGGACCACAATGAGCAGTTCTTC.

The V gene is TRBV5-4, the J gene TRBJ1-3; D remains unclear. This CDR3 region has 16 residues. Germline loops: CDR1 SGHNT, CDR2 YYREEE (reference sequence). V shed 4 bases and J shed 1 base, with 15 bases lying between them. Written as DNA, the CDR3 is TGTGCCAGCAGCCATGGAAGAGGCTTGTCTGGAAACACCATATATTTT. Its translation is CASSHGRGLSGNTIYF.

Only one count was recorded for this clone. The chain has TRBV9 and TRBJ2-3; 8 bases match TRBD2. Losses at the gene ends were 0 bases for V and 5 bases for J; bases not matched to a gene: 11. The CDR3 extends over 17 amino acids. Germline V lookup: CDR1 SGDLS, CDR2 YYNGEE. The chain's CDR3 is CASSVAPGRALLDTQYF. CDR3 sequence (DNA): TGTGCCAGCAGCGTAGCCCCCGGGAGGGCCTTATTAGATACGCAGTATTTT.

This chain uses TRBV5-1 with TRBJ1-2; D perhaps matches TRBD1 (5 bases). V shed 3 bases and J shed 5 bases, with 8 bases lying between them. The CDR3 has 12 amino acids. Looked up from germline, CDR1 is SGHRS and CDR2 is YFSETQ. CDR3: CASSSDRYGYTF. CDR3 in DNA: TGCGCCAGCAGCTCTGACAGATATGGCTACACCTTC. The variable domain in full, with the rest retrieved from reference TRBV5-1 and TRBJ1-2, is KAGVTQTPRYLIKTRGQQVTLSCSPISGHRSVSWYQQTPGQGLQFLFEYFSETQRNKGNFPGRFSGRQFSNSRSEMNVSTLELGDSALYLCASSSDRYGYTFGSGTRLTVV.

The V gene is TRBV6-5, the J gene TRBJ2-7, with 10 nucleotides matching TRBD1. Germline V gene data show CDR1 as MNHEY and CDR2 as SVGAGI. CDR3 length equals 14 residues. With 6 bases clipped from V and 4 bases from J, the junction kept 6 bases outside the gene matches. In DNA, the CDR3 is TGTGCCAGCAGCCGGGACAGGGGACGGTACGAGCAGTACTTC. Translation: CASSRDRGRYEQYF.

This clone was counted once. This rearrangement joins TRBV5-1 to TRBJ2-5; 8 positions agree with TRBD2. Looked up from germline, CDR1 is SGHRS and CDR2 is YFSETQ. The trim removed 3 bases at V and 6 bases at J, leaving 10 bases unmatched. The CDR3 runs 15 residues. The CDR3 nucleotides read TGCGCCAGCAGCTGGGGACTAGAGGGGTTAAAGACCCAGTACTTC. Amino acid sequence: CASSWGLEGLKTQYF.

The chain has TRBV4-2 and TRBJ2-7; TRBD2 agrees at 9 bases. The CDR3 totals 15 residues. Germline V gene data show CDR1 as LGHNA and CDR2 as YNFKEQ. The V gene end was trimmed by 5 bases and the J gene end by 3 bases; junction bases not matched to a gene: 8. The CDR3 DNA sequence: TGTGCCAGCAGCTCACAGGCGGGGGGGGGCTACGAGCAGTACTTC. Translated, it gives CASSSQAGGGYEQYF.

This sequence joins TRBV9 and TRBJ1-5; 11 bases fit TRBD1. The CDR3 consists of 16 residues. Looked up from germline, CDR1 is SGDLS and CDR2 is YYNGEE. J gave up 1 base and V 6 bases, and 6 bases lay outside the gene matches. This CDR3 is CASTGTGGGSNQPQHF. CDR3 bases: TGTGCCAGCACCGGGACAGGGGGTGGAAGCAATCAGCCCCAGCATTTT. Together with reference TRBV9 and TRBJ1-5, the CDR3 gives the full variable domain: DSGVTQTPKHLITATGQRVTLRCSPRSGDLSVYWYQQSLDQGLQFLIQYYNGEERAKGNILERFSAQQFPDLHSELNLSSLELGDSALYFCASTGTGGGSNQPQHFGDGTRLSIL.

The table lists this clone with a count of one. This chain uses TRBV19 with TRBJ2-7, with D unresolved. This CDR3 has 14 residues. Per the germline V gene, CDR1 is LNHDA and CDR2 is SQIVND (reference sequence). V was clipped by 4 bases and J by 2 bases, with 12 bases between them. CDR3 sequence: CASSSNLVTYEQYF. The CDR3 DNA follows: TGTGCCAGTAGTAGCAATCTAGTAACCTACGAGCAGTACTTC.

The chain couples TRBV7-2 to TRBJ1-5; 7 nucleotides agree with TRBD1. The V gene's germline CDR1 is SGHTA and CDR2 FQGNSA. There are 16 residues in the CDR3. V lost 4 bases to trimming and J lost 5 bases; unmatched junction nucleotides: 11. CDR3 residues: CASSSWGTDSYQPQHF. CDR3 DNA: TGTGCCAGCAGCTCCTGGGGGACAGATTCTTATCAGCCCCAGCATTTT. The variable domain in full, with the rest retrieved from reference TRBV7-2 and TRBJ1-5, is GAGVSQSPSNKVTEKGKDVELRCDPISGHTALYWYRQSLGQGLEFLIYFQGNSAPDKSGLPSDRFSAERTGGSVSTLTIQRTQQEDSAVYLCASSSWGTDSYQPQHFGDGTRLSIL.

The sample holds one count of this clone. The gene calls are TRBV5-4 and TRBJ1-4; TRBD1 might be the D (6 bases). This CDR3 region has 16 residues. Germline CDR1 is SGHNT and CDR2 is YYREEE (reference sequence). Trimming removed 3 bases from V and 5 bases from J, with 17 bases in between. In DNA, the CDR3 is TGTGCCAGCAGCTCACGCCGGGGGGGCACGAATGAAAAACTGTTTTTT. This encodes CASSSRRGGTNEKLFF.

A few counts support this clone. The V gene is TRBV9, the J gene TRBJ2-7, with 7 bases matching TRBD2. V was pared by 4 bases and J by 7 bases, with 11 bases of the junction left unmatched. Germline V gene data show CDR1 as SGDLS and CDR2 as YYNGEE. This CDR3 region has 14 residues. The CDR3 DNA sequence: TGTGCCAGCAGCAAACAGACTAGCAGTAGGGAGCAGTACTTC. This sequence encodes CASSKQTSSREQYF. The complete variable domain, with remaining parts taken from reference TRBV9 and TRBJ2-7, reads DSGVTQTPKHLITATGQRVTLRCSPRSGDLSVYWYQQSLDQGLQFLIQYYNGEERAKGNILERFSAQQFPDLHSELNLSSLELGDSALYFCASSKQTSSREQYFGPGTRLTVT.

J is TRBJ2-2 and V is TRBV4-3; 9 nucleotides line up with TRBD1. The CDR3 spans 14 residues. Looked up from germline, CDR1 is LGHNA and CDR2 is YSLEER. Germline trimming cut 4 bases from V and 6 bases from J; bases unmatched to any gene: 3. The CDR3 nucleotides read TGCGCCAGCAGCCGGGACAGGGAAGCCGGGGAGCTGTTTTTT. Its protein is CASSRDREAGELFF.